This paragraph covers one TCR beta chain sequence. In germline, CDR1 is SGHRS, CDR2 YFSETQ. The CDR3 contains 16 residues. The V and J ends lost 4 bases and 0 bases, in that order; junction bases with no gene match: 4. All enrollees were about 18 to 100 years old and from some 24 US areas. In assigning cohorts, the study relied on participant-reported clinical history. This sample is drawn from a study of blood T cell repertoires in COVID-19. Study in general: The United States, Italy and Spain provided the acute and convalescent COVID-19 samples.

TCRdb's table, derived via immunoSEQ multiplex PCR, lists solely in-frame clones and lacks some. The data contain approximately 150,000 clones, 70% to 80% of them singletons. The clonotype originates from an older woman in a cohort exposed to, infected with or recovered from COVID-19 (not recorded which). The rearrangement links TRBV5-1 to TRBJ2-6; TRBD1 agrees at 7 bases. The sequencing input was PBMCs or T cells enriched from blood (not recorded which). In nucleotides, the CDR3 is TGCGCCAGCAGCCAGACAGGGAGCTCTGGGGCCAACGTCCTGACTTTC. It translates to CASSQTGSSGANVLTF.